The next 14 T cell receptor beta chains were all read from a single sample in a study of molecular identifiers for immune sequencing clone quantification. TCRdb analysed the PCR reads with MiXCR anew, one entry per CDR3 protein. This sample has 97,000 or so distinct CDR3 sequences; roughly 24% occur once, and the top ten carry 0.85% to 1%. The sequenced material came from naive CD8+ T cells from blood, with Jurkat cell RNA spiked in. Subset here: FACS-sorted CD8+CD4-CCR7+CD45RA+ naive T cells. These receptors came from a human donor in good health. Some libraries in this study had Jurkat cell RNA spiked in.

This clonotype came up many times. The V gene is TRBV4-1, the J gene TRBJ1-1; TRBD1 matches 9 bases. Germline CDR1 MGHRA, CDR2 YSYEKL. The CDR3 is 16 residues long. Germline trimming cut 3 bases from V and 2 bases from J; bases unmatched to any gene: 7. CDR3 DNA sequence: TGCGCCAGCAGCCACCTCGCGGGACAGGGCAACACTGAAGCTTTCTTT. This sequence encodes CASSHLAGQGNTEAFF.

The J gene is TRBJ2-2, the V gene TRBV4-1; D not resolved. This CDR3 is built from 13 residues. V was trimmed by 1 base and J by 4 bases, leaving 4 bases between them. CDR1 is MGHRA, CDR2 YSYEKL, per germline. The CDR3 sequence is CASSQGTTGELFF. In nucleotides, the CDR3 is TGCGCCAGCAGCCAAGGCACCACCGGGGAGCTGTTTTTT.

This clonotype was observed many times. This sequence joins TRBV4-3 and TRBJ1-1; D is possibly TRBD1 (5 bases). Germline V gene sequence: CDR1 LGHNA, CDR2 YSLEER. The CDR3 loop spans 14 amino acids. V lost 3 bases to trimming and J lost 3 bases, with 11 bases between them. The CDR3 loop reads CASSHDRGDTEAFF. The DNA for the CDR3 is TGCGCCAGCAGCCACGACAGAGGGGACACTGAAGCTTTCTTT.

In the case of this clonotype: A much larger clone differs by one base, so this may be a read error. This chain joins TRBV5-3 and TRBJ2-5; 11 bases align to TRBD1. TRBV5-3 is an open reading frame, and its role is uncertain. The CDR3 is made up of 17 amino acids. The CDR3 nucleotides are TGTGCCAGCAGCTACCCCGAGAGGACAGGGGGCGCGGAGACCCAGTACTTC. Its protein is CASSYPERTGGAETQYF.

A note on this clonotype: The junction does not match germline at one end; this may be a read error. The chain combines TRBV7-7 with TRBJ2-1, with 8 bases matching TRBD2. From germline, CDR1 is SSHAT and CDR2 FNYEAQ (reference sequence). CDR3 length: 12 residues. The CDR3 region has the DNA TGTGCTAGCAGCCCATCTAGCGGGGAGCAGTTCTTC. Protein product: CASSPSSGEQFF.

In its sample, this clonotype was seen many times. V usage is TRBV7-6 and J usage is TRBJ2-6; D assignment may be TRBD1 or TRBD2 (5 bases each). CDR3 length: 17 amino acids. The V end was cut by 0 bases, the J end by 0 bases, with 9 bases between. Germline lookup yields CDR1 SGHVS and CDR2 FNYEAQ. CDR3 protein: CASSLARGGSGANVLTF. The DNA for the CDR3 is TGTGCCAGCAGCTTAGCGCGTGGGGGCTCTGGGGCCAACGTCCTGACTTTC.

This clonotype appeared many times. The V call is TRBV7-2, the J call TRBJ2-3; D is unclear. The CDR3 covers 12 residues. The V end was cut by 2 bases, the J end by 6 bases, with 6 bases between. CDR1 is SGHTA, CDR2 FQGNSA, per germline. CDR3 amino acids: CASSLPWDTQYF. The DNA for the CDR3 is TGTGCCAGCAGCTTACCCTGGGATACGCAGTATTTT.

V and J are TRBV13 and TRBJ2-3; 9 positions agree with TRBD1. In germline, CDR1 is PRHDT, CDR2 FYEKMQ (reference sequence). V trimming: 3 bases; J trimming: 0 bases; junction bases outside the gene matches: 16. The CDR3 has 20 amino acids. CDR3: CASSFGPGQGVRGSTDTQYF. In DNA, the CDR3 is TGTGCCAGCAGCTTCGGACCGGGACAGGGAGTTAGGGGCAGCACAGATACGCAGTATTTT. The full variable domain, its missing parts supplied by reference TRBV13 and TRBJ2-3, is AAGVIQSPRHLIKEKRETATLKCYPIPRHDTVYWYQQGPGQDPQFLISFYEKMQSDKGSIPDRFSAQQFSDYHSELNMSSLELGDSALYFCASSFGPGQGVRGSTDTQYFGPGTRLTVL.

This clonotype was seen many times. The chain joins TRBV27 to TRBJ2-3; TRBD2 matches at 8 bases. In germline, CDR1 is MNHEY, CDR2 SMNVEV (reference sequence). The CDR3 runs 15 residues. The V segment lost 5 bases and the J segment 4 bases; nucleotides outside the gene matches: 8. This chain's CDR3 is CASSPERGFSDTQYF. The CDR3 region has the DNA TGTGCCAGCAGTCCGGAGCGGGGGTTTTCAGATACGCAGTATTTT.

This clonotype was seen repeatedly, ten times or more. Written as DNA, the CDR3 is TGTGCCAGCAGTTACGCCGGGACCGCGGAAAAACTGTTTTTT. Its translation: CASSYAGTAEKLFF. The chain recombines TRBV6-2 or TRBV6-3 with TRBJ1-4; D perhaps matches TRBD1 (5 bases). Germline V gene sequence: CDR1 MNHEY, CDR2 SVGEGT. The CDR3 loop spans 14 amino acids. The V end lost 2 bases, the J end lost 8 bases, and 12 bases lay between the germline ends.

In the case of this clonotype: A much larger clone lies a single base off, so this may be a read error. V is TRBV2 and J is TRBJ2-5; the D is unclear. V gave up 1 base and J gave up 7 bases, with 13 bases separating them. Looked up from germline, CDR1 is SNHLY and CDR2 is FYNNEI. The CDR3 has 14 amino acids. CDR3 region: CASSEELSTGTQYF. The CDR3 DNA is TGTGCCAGCAGTGAAGAGCTCTCCACCGGGACCCAGTACTTC.

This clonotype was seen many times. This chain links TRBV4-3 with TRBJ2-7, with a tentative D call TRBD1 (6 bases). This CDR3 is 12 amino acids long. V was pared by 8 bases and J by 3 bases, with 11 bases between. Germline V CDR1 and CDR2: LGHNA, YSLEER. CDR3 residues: CASVTGFYEQYF. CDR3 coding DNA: TGCGCCAGCGTCACAGGGTTCTACGAGCAGTACTTC.

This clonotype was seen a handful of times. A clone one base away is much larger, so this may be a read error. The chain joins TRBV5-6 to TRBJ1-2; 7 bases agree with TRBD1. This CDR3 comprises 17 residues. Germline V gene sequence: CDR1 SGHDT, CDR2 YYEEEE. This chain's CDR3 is CACSLVLFRDSNYGYTF. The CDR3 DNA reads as TGTGCCTGCAGCTTGGTATTGTTCAGGGACAGCAACTATGGCTACACCTTC.

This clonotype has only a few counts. The DNA for the CDR3 is TGTGCCAGCACGATGACAGCGGGAGGGTTCAATGAGCAGTTCTTC. This encodes CASTMTAGGFNEQFF. This chain connects TRBV6-6 to TRBJ2-1; 10 bases fit TRBD2. The V gene end was trimmed by 7 bases and the J gene end by 6 bases; junction bases not matched to a gene: 9. Germline-derived CDR1 and CDR2 are MNHNY and SVGAGI (reference sequence). The CDR3 length is 15 residues.